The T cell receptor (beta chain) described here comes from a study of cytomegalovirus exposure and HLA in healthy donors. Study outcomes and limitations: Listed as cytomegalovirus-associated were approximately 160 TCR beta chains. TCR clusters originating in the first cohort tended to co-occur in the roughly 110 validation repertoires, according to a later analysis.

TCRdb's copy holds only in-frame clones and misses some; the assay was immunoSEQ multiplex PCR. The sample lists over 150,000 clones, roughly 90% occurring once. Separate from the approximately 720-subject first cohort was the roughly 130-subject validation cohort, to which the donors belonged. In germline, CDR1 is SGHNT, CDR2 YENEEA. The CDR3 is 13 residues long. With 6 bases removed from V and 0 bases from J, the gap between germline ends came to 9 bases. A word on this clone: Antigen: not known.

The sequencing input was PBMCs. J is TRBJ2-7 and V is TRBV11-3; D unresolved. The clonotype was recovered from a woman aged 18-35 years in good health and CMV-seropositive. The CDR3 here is CASSRSLSYEQYF. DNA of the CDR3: TGTGCCAGCAGTCGGAGCCTCTCCTACGAGCAGTACTTC.